The clone carrying this T cell receptor (beta chain) was detected only once. Its target is not known. V gave up 6 bases and J gave up 3 bases; unmatched junction bases: 10. CDR3 length: 17 amino acids. Germline V gene lookup returns CDR1 MNHEY and CDR2 SMNVEV (reference sequence). Without exception, participants with HIV were treated in the United States. This sample is drawn from a study of long-term antiretroviral therapy in people with HIV. Regarding the study as a whole: Blood obtained between 2004 and 2017 may reflect older ART regimens. Narrower CDR3 length ranges marked HIV repertoires relative to controls.

At survey level, the immunoSEQ assay was run in its v3.0 version. Some clones are missing from TCRdb's copy, which holds only in-frame ones; the method was immunoSEQ multiplex PCR. The profile shows over 10,000 clones, 70% to 80% of them singletons. This chain links TRBV27 with TRBJ2-6; 8 bases agree with TRBD2. This material consisted of unsorted PBMCs, taken about 3.1 years before starting antiretroviral therapy. The receptor comes from a man aged 35-49 years with HIV. The CDR3 is CASRSHPGGSGANVLTF. Written as DNA, the CDR3 is TGTGCCAGCAGATCTCACCCGGGGGGGAGTGGGGCCAACGTCCTGACTTTC.